This entry describes one TCR beta chain. Its cognate antigen is unknown. A clone one base away is much larger, so this may be a read error. Time point of the sample: pre-sensitization, week 0. Treatment reported: therapeutic diphenylcyclopropenone sensitization with weekly scalp DPC. Blood draws came before every patch-test application. The sample originates from a study of human T cells and chemical hapten exposure. V was trimmed by 6 bases and J by 1 base, leaving 21 bases between them. This CDR3 spans 16 amino acids. Germline CDR1 SQVTM, CDR2 ANQGSEA. Study results and caveats: Alopecia in the donors means their immune response may deviate from healthy people's. Controls formed significantly fewer large CDR3 similarity clusters than expanded TCRs did.

TCRdb reprocessed the RACE reads via MiXCR and lists one record per CDR3 protein. The data show 95,000 to 100,000 distinct CDR3 sequences, more than 10% seen once. The sample in question was whole blood, obtained in connection with sensitization to the hapten diphenylcyclopropenone (DPC). This sequence originates from a woman between 55 and 75 years old with alopecia areata. Some clones in this sample may be carry-over from other donors' samples. The chain couples TRBV29-1 to TRBJ1-2; D ambiguous. The CDR3 nucleotides read TGCAGCGTCCTGACTAACATCAGTGGTAATAACTATGGCTACACCTTC. Translated: CSVLTNISGNNYGYTF.